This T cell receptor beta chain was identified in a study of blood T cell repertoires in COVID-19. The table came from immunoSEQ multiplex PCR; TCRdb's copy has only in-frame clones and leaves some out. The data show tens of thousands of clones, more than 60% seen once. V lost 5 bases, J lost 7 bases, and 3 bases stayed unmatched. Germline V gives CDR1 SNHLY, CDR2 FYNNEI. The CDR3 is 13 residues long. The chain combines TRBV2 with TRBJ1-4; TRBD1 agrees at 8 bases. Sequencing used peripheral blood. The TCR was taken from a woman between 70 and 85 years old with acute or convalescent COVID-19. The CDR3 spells CASSRTGGEKLFF. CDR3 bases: TGTGCCAGCAGTAGAACAGGGGGTGAAAAACTGTTTTTT.